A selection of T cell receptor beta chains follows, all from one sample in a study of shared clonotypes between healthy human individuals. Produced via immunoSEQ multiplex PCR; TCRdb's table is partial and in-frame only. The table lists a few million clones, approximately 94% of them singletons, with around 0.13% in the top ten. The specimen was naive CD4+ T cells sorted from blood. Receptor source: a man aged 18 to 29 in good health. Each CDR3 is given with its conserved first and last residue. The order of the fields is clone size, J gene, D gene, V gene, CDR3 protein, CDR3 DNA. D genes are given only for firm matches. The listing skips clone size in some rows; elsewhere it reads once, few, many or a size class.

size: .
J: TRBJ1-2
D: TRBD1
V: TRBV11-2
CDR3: CASSQDRGPANYGYTF
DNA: TGTGCCAGCAGCCAAGACAGGGGGCCGGCAAACTATGGCTACACCTTC

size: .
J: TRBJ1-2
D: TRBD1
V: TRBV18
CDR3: CASSPLDRGSDGYTF
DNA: TGTGCCAGCTCACCACTCGACAGGGGATCGGATGGCTACACCTTC

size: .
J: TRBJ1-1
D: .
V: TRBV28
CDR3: CASSTDRPEAFF
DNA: TGTGCCAGCAGTACTGACCGGCCCGAGGCTTTCTTT

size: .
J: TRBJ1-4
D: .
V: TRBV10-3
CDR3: CAISEAGGRGKLFF
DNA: TGTGCCATCAGTGAGGCTGGGGGGCGTGGAAAACTGTTTTTT

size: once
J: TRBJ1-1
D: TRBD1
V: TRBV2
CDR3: CASTVTGGLNTEAFF
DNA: TGTGCCAGCACCGTTACAGGGGGCTTGAACACTGAAGCTTTCTTT

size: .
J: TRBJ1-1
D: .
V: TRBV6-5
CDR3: CASSYSPQNTEAFF
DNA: TGTGCCAGCAGTTACTCACCCCAGAACACTGAAGCTTTCTTT

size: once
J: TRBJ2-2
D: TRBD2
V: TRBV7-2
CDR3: CASSSGTTNTGELFF
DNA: TGTGCCAGCAGCTCCGGGACTACTAACACCGGGGAGCTGTTTTTT

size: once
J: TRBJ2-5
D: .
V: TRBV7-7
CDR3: CASSLAPSGWETQYF
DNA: TGTGCTAGCAGCTTAGCGCCGTCGGGTTGGGAGACCCAGTACTTC

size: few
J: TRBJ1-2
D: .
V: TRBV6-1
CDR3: CASSASRETTF
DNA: TGTGCCAGCAGTGCCTCGCGAGAGACCACCTTC

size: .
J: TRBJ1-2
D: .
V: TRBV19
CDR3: CASSIGEAGYTF
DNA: TGTGCCAGTAGTATAGGCGAGGCTGGCTACACCTTC

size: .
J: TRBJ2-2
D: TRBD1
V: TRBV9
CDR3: CASSVAQGEGIGELFF
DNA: TGTGCCAGCAGCGTAGCCCAGGGGGAAGGAATCGGGGAGCTGTTTTTT

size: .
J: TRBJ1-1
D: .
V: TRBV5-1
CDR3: CASSLGGMTEAFF
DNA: TGCGCCAGCAGCCTAGGGGGGATGACTGAAGCTTTCTTT

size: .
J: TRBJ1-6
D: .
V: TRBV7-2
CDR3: CASSLDRPTNNSPLHF
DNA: TGTGCCAGCAGCTTAGACAGGCCAACCAATAATTCACCCCTCCACTTT

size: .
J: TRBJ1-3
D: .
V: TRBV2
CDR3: CASGITGNTIYF
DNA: TGTGCCAGCGGGATTACTGGAAACACCATATATTTT

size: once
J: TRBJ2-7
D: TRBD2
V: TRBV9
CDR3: CASSTGLAGNEQYF
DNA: TGTGCCAGCAGCACGGGACTAGCGGGAAACGAGCAGTACTTC

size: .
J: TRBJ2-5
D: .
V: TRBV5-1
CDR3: CASSLGEGWSGETQYF
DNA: TGCGCCAGCAGCTTGGGTGAGGGGTGGTCCGGAGAGACCCAGTACTTC

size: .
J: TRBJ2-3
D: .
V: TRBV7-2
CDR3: CASSATRRTDTQYF
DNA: TGTGCCAGCAGCGCCACTAGAAGAACAGATACGCAGTATTTT

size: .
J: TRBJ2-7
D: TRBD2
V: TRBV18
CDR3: CASSPGLAGAYEQYF
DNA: TGTGCCAGCTCCCCAGGACTAGCGGGTGCCTACGAGCAGTACTTC

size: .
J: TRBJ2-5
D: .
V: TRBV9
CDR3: CASSVHGTETETQYF
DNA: TGTGCCAGCAGCGTACACGGGACTGAAACAGAGACCCAGTACTTC

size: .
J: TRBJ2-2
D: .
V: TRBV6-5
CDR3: CASSSPARVTGELFF
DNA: TGTGCCAGCAGTTCTCCGGCCAGGGTGACCGGGGAGCTGTTTTTT

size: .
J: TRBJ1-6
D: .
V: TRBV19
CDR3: CATEEGPGLSPLHF
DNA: TGTGCCACCGAGGAGGGGCCAGGACTTTCACCCCTCCACTTT

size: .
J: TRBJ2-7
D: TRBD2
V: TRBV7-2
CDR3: CASSSGLAGAHSYEQYF
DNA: TGTGCCAGCAGCTCGGGACTAGCGGGAGCGCACTCCTACGAGCAGTACTTC

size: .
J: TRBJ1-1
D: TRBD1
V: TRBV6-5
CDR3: CASSYWGQGARTEAFF
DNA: TGTGCCAGCAGTTACTGGGGACAGGGGGCGCGAACTGAAGCTTTCTTT

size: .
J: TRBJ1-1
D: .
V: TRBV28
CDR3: CASSALGQNTEAFF
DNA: TGTGCCAGCAGCGCCCTTGGGCAAAACACTGAAGCTTTCTTT

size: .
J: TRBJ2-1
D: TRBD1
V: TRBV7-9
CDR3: CASRTTGAGNEQFF
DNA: TGTGCCAGCAGGACGACAGGGGCGGGTAATGAGCAGTTCTTC

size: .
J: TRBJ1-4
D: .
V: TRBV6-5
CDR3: CASSVRDTGEKLFF
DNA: TGTGCCAGCAGTGTCCGGGACACCGGAGAAAAACTGTTTTTT

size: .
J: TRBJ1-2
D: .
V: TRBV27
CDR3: CASSLSRLTVHHGYTF
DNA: TGTGCCAGCAGTTTATCTCGCTTAACAGTGCATCATGGCTACACCTTC

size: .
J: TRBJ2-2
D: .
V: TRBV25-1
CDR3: CASSPGLNTGELFF
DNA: TGTGCCAGCTCCCCTGGGTTGAACACCGGGGAGCTGTTTTTT

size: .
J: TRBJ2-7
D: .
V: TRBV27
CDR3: CASRDPNSYEQYF
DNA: TGTGCCAGCAGGGACCCTAACTCCTACGAGCAGTACTTC

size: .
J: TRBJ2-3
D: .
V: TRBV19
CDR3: CASSMWVRDTQYF
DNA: TGTGCCAGTAGTATGTGGGTACGGGATACGCAGTATTTT

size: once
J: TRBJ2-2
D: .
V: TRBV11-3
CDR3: CASSLIGSNTGELFF
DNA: TGTGCCAGCAGCTTAATCGGATCGAACACCGGGGAGCTGTTTTTT

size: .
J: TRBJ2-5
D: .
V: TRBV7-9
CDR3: CASSRERQSQETQYF
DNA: TGTGCCAGCAGCCGAGAAAGACAGTCACAAGAGACCCAGTACTTC

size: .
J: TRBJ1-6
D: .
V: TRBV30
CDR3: CAWSVGQGRNSPLHF
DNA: TGTGCCTGGAGTGTAGGGCAGGGTAGGAATTCACCCCTCCACTTT

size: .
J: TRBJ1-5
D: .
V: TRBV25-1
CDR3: CASSSSRAGSNQPQHF
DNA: TGTGCCAGCAGTTCCAGCCGAGCTGGAAGCAATCAGCCCCAGCATTTT

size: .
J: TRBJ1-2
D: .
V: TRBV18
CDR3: CTSSHADSSYGYTF
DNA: TGTACCAGCTCACACGCCGACAGCAGCTATGGCTACACCTTC

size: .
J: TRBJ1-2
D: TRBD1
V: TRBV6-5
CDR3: CASSYGTGGGYTF
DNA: TGTGCCAGCAGTTACGGGACAGGGGGAGGCTACACCTTC

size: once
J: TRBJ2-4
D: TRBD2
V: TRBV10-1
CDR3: CASSEFGLAGAKNIQYF
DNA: TGCGCCAGCAGTGAGTTCGGACTAGCGGGAGCCAAAAACATTCAGTACTTC

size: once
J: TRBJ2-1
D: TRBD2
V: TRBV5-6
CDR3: CASSLDGRNNEQFF
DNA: TGTGCCAGCAGCTTGGACGGGAGGAACAATGAGCAGTTCTTC

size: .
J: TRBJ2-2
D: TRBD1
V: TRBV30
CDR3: CAWSGQGPGELFF
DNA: TGTGCCTGGAGCGGACAGGGGCCCGGGGAGCTGTTTTTT

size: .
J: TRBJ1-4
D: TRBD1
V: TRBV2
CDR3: CASSEYGQGAGKLFF
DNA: TGTGCCAGCAGTGAATACGGACAGGGGGCTGGGAAACTGTTTTTT

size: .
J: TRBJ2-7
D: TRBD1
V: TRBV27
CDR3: CASSSAGTDHYEQYF
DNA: TGTGCCAGCAGTTCCGCCGGGACAGACCACTACGAGCAGTACTTC

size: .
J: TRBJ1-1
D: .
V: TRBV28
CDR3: CASSSGDTEAFF
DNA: TGTGCCAGCAGTTCGGGGGACACTGAAGCTTTCTTT

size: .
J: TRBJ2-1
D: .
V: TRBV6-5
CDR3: CASTGIGGAYNEQFF
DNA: TGTGCCAGCACCGGAATCGGGGGAGCCTACAATGAGCAGTTCTTC

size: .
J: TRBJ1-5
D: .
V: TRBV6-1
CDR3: CASSETRGQPQHF
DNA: TGTGCCAGCAGTGAGACAAGGGGTCAGCCCCAGCATTTT

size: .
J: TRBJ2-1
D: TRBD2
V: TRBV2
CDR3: CASRRLAPRDEQFF
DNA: TGTGCCAGCAGACGACTAGCCCCGCGCGATGAGCAGTTCTTC

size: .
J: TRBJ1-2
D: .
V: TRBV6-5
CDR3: CASSYGRANYGYTF
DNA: TGTGCCAGCAGTTATGGGAGGGCTAACTATGGCTACACCTTC

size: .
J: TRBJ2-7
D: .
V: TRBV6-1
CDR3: CASRTTGQSYEQYF
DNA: TGTGCCAGCAGGACCACAGGACAGTCCTACGAGCAGTACTTC

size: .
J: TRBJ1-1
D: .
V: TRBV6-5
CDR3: CASFRVGAFF
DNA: TGTGCCAGCTTCCGGGTTGGCGCTTTCTTT